These T cell receptor beta chains were read from a single sample in a study of blood T cells in healthy people across ages. In TCRdb, the 5' RACE reads were re-called with MiXCR into one record per CDR3 protein. The sample holds about 320,000 distinct CDR3 sequences, roughly 29% seen once. Sequencing input: blood. These receptors were collected from a woman aged 70-85 years in good health. Both conserved end residues are part of each CDR3. The D gene is left open where the match is weak. Expanded clones get a size class; other rows say once, few or many, or leave the size out.

j_gene | v_gene | d_gene | abundance | CDR3aa | CDR3nt
TRBJ2-1 | TRBV20-1 | TRBD2 | NA | CSVHSGRALYNEQFF | TGCAGTGTCCATAGCGGGAGGGCCCTTTACAATGAGCAGTTCTTC
TRBJ2-5 | TRBV5-1 | NA | NA | CASSLAQGYETQYF | TGCGCCAGCAGCTTGGCCCAGGGCTACGAGACCCAGTACTTC
TRBJ2-1 | TRBV7-3 | NA | many | CASSVAGTPNEQFF | TGTGCCAGCAGCGTAGCCGGGACTCCCAATGAGCAGTTCTTC
TRBJ2-1 | TRBV7-2 | NA | once | CASSLEGRIYNEQFF | TGTGCCAGCAGCTTGGAGGGAAGGATTTACAATGAGCAGTTCTTC
TRBJ2-1 | TRBV27 | TRBD2 | NA | CASSPLSGSSWNEQFF | TGTGCCAGCAGCCCCCTTAGCGGGAGCTCGTGGAATGAGCAGTTCTTC
TRBJ2-1 | TRBV11-2 | TRBD2 | few | CASSFLPSGVLNEQFF | TGTGCCAGCAGCTTCCTGCCTAGCGGGGTCCTAAATGAGCAGTTCTTC
TRBJ2-1 | TRBV10-3 | TRBD2 | NA | CASGTSGIYNEQFF | TGTGCCAGCGGGACTAGCGGGATCTACAATGAGCAGTTCTTC
TRBJ1-2 | TRBV6-6 | NA | NA | CASSRLYGYTF | TGTGCCAGCAGTCGCCTCTATGGCTACACCTTC
TRBJ1-3 | TRBV3-1 | NA | NA | CASSQVLGSGNTIYF | TGTGCCAGCAGCCAAGTTTTAGGGTCTGGAAACACCATATATTTT
TRBJ2-6 | TRBV28 | NA | NA | CASSLKAMQSYRRGPGANVLTF | TGTGCCAGCAGTTTAAAAGCCATGCAGTCCTACCGAAGAGGGCCTGGGGCCAACGTCCTGACTTTC